One and the same sample provided the 15 T cell receptor beta chains below, sequenced in a study of blood T cell repertoires in COVID-19. Produced via immunoSEQ multiplex PCR; TCRdb's table is partial and in-frame only. Seen here are 140,000 to 150,000 clones, more than 85% observed once, and the top ten hold less than 3%. The sequencing sample was made of peripheral blood. The receptors come from a man aged 55 to 70 with active or convalescent COVID-19.

The chain links TRBV7-6 to TRBJ1-1; TRBD1 might be the D (6 bases). V lost 5 bases and J lost 1, with 14 bases in between. Looked up from germline, CDR1 is SGHVS and CDR2 is FNYEAQ. The CDR3 is 15 residues long. CDR3 coding DNA: TGTGCCAGCAGCCTCCGAGGGACAACGAACACTGAAGCTTTCTTT. It specifies CASSLRGTTNTEAFF.

This chain connects TRBV18 to TRBJ1-5, with D unclear. Per the germline V gene, CDR1 is KGHSH and CDR2 is LQKENI. Trimming pared 6 bases from V and 8 bases from J, leaving 17 bases between. The CDR3 runs to 14 residues. CDR3 amino acids: CASSQVLDSEPQHF. The CDR3 DNA reads TGTGCCAGCTCCCAGGTACTAGATAGTGAGCCCCAGCATTTT.

The J gene is TRBJ1-1, the V gene TRBV29-1; no clear D. V was clipped by 5 bases and J by 0 bases, with 10 bases between them. CDR3 size: 13 residues. In germline, CDR1 is SQVTM, CDR2 ANQGSEA. This chain's CDR3 is CSVSTPLNTEAFF. In DNA form, the CDR3 reads TGCAGCGTTTCGACACCCTTGAACACTGAAGCTTTCTTT.

V gene TRBV5-5 combines with J gene TRBJ2-7, with 7 bases aligning to TRBD1. V lost 4 bases, J lost 3 bases, and 7 bases stayed unmatched. Germline assignment: CDR1 SGHKS and CDR2 YYEKEE (reference sequence). This CDR3 comprises 14 residues. The CDR3 region has the DNA TGTGCCAGCAGCGCAGGGGGAACTGGCTACGAGCAGTACTTC. Translated, it gives CASSAGGTGYEQYF.

This clone showed up just a few times. DNA of the CDR3: TGTGCCAGCAGTCTTAGCCAGACGTACGAGCAGTACTTC. Translating gives CASSLSQTYEQYF. This chain connects TRBV6-2 or TRBV6-3 to TRBJ2-7; D is ambiguous. Germline assignment: CDR1 MNHEY and CDR2 SVGEGT. The CDR3 runs 13 residues. V lost 5 bases to trimming and J lost 4 bases, with 12 bases between them.

The chain couples TRBV4-2 to TRBJ2-1, with TRBD2 identical over 7 bases. The CDR3 has 16 residues. CDR1 and CDR2 (germline): LGHNA, YNFKEQ. The V gene end was trimmed by 4 bases and the J gene end by 7 bases; junction bases not matched to a gene: 13. The DNA for the CDR3 is TGTGCCAGCAGCCTCACTCCGGGACTAAGTTATAATGAGCAGTTCTTC. Protein sequence: CASSLTPGLSYNEQFF.

The V gene is TRBV24-1, the J gene TRBJ1-5, with TRBD1 identical over 8 bases. CDR3 size: 15 residues. The J segment lost 7 bases and the V segment lost 4 bases, leaving 8 bases of the junction unmatched. Germline values: CDR1 KGHDR, CDR2 SFDVKD. In DNA form, the CDR3 reads TGTGCCACCAGTGACGCTGGACAGGGTGACCAGCCCCAGCATTTT. It translates to CATSDAGQGDQPQHF.

The J gene is TRBJ1-2, the V gene TRBV4-2; the D gene is possibly TRBD1 (6 bases). Germline assignment: CDR1 LGHNA and CDR2 YNFKEQ. The ends were cut back, 0 bases at V and 5 bases at J, with 13 bases in the middle. The CDR3 is 15 amino acids. The CDR3 loop is CASSQDLGGGYGYTF. CDR3 nucleotides: TGTGCCAGCAGCCAAGATCTTGGGGGCGGATATGGCTACACCTTC.

This chain links TRBV30 with TRBJ1-5; a possible D gene is TRBD1 (6 bases). Per germline, CDR1 GTSNPN and CDR2 SVGIG (reference sequence). The CDR3 has 14 residues. V was shortened by 1 base and J by 3 bases, with 10 bases between the two germline ends. DNA for the CDR3: TGTGCCTGGAGTGCTGGGGGCCTCAATCAGCCCCAGCATTTT. Translating it yields CAWSAGGLNQPQHF.

DNA of the CDR3: TGTGCCAGTAGGGGCGGGACCATGTATTCACCCCTCCACTTT. It specifies CASRGGTMYSPLHF. The chain couples TRBV2 to TRBJ1-6, with TRBD1 as a possible D gene (5 bases). There are 14 residues in the CDR3. CDR1 SNHLY and CDR2 FYNNEI come from the germline V gene. Trimming pared 9 bases from V and 8 bases from J, leaving 17 bases between. Using reference TRBV2 and TRBJ1-6 for the parts outside the CDR3, the full variable domain is EPEVTQTPSHQVTQMGQEVILRCVPISNHLYFYWYRQILGQKVEFLVSFYNNEISEKSEIFDDQFSVERPDGSNFTLKIRSTKLEDSAMYFCASRGGTMYSPLHFGNGTRLTVT.

This rearrangement joins TRBV27 to TRBJ2-7; 9 nucleotides align to TRBD1. The CDR3 has 15 residues. Germline CDR1 is MNHEY and CDR2 is SMNVEV (reference sequence). Trimming cost V 5 bases and J 3 bases; bases outside gene matches: 8. The CDR3 spells CASSPTGTGFYEQYF. The CDR3 DNA follows: TGTGCCAGCAGTCCTACCGGGACAGGGTTCTACGAGCAGTACTTC.

The V and J genes are TRBV12-3 or TRBV12-4 and TRBJ2-1; possible D gene TRBD2, 6 bases. The CDR3 sequence is 13 residues long. V was clipped by 6 bases and J by 5 bases, with 11 bases between them. DNA of the CDR3: TGTGCCAGCAGCCGACTAGGAAACAATGAGCAGTTCTTC. Its protein is CASSRLGNNEQFF.

This clone was detected only a few times. This chain uses TRBV5-5 with TRBJ1-5; possibly TRBD1 for D (6 bases). The CDR3 spans 17 residues. The germline V gene encodes CDR1 SGHKS and CDR2 YYEKEE (reference sequence). V lost 3 bases and J lost 2, with 18 bases in between. The CDR3 loop reads CASSSVAQGTGNQPQHF. The CDR3 bases are TGTGCCAGCAGCTCAGTAGCACAGGGTACTGGCAATCAGCCCCAGCATTTT.

The J gene is TRBJ2-2, the V gene TRBV6-2 or TRBV6-3; D call uncertain. The CDR3 is 13 residues long. Germline V gene data show CDR1 as MNHEY and CDR2 as SVGEGT. V lost 1 base to trimming and J lost 5 bases, with 5 bases between them. CDR3 amino acids: CASSYYLTGELFF. CDR3 nucleotide sequence: TGTGCCAGCAGTTACTACCTAACCGGGGAGCTGTTTTTT.

V usage is TRBV24-1 and J usage is TRBJ2-2, with TRBD2 matching over 7 bases. The CDR3 totals 15 residues. Germline V gene lookup returns CDR1 KGHDR and CDR2 SFDVKD. J was trimmed by 0 bases and V by 10 bases; bases with no gene match: 7. The CDR3: CATDGGGPNTGELFF. The CDR3 coding sequence is TGTGCCACGGATGGGGGGGGACCGAACACCGGGGAGCTGTTTTTT.